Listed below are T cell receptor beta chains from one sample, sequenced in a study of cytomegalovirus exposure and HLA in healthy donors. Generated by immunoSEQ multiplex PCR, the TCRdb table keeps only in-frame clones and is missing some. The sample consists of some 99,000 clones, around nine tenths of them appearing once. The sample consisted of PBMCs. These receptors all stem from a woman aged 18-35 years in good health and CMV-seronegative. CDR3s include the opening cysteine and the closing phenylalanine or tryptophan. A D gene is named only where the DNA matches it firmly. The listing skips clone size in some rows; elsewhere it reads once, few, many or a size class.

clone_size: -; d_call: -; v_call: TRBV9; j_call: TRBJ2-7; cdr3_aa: CASSVAPTGSYEQYF; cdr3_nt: TGTGCCAGCAGCGTAGCCCCCACAGGTTCCTACGAGCAGTACTTC
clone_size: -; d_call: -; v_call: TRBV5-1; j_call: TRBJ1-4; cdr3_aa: CASSSDSGGDEKLFF; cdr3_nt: TGCGCCAGCAGCTCAGACTCCGGGGGAGATGAAAAACTGTTTTTT
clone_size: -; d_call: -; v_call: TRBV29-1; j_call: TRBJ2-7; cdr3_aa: CSVEGLSYEQYF; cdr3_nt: TGCAGCGTTGAAGGGCTCTCCTACGAGCAGTACTTC
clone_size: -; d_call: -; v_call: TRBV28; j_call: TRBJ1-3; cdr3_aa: CASSLIGPSGNTIYF; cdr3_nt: TGTGCCAGCAGTTTAATCGGTCCCTCTGGAAACACCATATATTTT
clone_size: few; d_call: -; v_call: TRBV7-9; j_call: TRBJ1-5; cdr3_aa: CASSFSNQPQHF; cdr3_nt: TGTGCCAGCAGCTTCTCTAATCAGCCCCAGCATTTT
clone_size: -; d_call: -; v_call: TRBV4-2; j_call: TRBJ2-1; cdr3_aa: CASSQVNSYNEQFF; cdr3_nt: TGTGCCAGCAGCCAAGTTAACAGTTACAATGAGCAGTTCTTC
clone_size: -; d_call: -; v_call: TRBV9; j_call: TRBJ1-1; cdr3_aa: CASSVDPVPMGGTEAFF; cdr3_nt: TGTGCCAGCAGCGTAGACCCAGTCCCGATGGGGGGCACTGAAGCTTTCTTT
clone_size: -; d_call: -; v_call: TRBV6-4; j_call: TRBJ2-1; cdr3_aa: CASSLPARNEQFF; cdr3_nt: TGTGCCAGCAGTCTCCCAGCGCGCAATGAGCAGTTCTTC
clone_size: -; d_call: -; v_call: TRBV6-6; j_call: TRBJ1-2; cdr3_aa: CASSFLDGYTF; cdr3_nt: TGTGCCAGCAGTTTTCTAGATGGCTACACCTTC
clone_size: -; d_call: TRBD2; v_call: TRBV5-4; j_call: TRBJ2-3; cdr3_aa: CASSFRLAGAGTDTQYF; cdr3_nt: TGTGCCAGCAGCTTCCGACTAGCGGGGGCCGGCACAGATACGCAGTATTTT
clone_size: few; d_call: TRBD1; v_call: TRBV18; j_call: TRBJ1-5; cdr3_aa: CASSPSGGGNQPQHF; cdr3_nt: TGTGCCAGCTCACCATCAGGGGGCGGCAATCAGCCCCAGCATTTT
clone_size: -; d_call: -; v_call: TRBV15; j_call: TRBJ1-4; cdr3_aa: CATSRGSPGWEKLFF; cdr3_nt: TGTGCCACCAGCAGAGGAAGTCCCGGTTGGGAAAAACTGTTTTTT
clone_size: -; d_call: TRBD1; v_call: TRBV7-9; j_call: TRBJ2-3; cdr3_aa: CASSLGDRGRTDTQYF; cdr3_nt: TGTGCCAGCAGCTTAGGGGACAGGGGCCGCACAGATACGCAGTATTTT
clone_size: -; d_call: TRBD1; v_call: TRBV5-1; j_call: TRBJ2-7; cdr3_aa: CASSPKTGSKAYEQYF; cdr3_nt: TGCGCCAGCAGCCCGAAGACAGGGAGTAAAGCCTACGAGCAGTACTTC
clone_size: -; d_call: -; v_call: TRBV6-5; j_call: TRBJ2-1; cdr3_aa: CASSYSNSGAEQFF; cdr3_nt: TGTGCCAGCAGTTACTCGAATAGTGGGGCTGAGCAGTTCTTC
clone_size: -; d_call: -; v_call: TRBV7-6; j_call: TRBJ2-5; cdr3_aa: CASSSIRGETQYF; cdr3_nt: TGTGCCAGCAGCTCCATACGGGGGGAGACCCAGTACTTC
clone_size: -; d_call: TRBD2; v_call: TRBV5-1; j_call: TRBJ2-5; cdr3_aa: CASSLFPSGNQETQYF; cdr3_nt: TGCGCCAGCAGCTTGTTCCCTAGCGGGAATCAAGAGACCCAGTACTTC
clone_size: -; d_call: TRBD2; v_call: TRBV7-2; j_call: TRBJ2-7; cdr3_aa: CASSPGLAGAREQYF; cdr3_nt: TGTGCCAGCAGCCCAGGACTAGCGGGCGCCAGGGAGCAGTACTTC
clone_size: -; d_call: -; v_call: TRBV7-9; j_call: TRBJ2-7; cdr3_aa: CASSLSSSYEQYF; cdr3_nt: TGTGCCAGCAGCTTATCTAGCTCCTACGAGCAGTACTTC
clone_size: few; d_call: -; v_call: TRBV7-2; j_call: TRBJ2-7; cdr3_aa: CASSSSPALASF; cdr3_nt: TGTGCCAGCAGCTCATCCCCCGCTCTGGCTAGCTTC
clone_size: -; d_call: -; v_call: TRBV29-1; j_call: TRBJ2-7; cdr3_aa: CSVEDLIEQYF; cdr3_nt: TGCAGCGTTGAAGATCTTATCGAGCAGTACTTC
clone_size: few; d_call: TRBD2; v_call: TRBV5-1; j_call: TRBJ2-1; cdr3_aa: CASSAEGLAGGVSYNEQFF; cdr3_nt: TGCGCCAGCAGCGCCGAGGGACTAGCGGGAGGGGTCTCCTACAATGAGCAGTTCTTC
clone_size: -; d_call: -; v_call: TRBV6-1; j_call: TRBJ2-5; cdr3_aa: CASSEARETQYF; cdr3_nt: TGTGCCAGCAGTGAAGCGCGGGAGACCCAGTACTTC
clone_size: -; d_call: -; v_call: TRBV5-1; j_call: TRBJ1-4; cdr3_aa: CASSLQENEKLFF; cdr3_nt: TGCGCCAGCAGCTTACAGGAGAATGAAAAACTGTTTTTT
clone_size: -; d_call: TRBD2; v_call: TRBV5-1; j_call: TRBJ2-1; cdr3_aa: CASSIISGSGDNEQFF; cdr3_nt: TGCGCCAGCAGCATAATTAGCGGGAGTGGGGACAATGAGCAGTTCTTC
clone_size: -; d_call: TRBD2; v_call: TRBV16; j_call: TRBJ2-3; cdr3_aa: CASSQRQRGDDTQYF; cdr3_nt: TGTGCCAGCAGCCAACGCCAGCGGGGGGACGATACGCAGTATTTT
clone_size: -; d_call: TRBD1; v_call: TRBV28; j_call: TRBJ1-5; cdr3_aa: CASTMVGTDRSMHQHF; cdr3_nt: TGTGCCAGCACCATGGTGGGGACAGACAGATCAATGCACCAGCATTTT
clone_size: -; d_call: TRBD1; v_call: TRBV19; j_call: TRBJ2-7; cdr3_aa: CASSPGTGSYEQYF; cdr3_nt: TGTGCCAGTAGTCCCGGGACAGGTAGTTACGAGCAGTACTTC
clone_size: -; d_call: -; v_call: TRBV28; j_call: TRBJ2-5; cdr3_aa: CASSSSLGGSGETQYF; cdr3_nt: TGTGCCAGCAGTTCGTCCCTGGGGGGAAGCGGTGAGACCCAGTACTTC
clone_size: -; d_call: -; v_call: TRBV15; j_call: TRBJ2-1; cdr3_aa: CATSRAPSGEQFF; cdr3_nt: TGTGCCACCAGCAGAGCCCCGTCGGGTGAGCAGTTCTTC
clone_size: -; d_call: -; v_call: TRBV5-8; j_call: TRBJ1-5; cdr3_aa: CASSLVGRMNQPQHF; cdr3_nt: TGTGCCAGCAGCTTGGTAGGCAGGATGAATCAGCCCCAGCATTTT
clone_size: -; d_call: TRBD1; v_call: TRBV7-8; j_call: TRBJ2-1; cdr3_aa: CAVGTGRYNEQFF; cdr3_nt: TGTGCCGTGGGGACAGGTCGATACAATGAGCAGTTCTTC
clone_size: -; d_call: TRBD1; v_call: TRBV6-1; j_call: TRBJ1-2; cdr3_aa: CASSALDRATF; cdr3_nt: TGTGCCAGCAGTGCCCTTGACAGGGCCACCTTC
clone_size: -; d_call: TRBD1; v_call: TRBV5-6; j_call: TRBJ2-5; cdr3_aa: CASSSRDRGAEETQYF; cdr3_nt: TGTGCCAGCAGCTCCCGGGACAGGGGGGCAGAAGAGACCCAGTACTTC
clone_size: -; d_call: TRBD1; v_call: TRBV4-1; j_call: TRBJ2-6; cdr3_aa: CASSQVREDRGGSGANVLTF; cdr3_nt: TGCGCCAGCAGCCAAGTCCGCGAAGACAGGGGGGGGTCTGGGGCCAACGTCCTGACTTTC
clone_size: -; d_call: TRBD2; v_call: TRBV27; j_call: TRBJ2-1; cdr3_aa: CASSPGTSGIGEQFF; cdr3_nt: TGTGCCAGCAGTCCTGGGACTAGCGGGATCGGTGAGCAGTTCTTC
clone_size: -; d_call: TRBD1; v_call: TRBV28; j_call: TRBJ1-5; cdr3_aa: CASSPRDRSYNQPQHF; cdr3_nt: TGTGCCAGCAGTCCCAGGGACAGGAGTTACAATCAGCCCCAGCATTTT
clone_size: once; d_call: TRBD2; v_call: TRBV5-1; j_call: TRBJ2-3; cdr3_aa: CASSLGGSGSPDTQYF; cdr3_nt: TGCGCCAGCAGCTTGGGTGGTAGCGGGAGCCCAGATACGCAGTATTTT
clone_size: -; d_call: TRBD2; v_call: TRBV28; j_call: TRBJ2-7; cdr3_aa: CASRSFGGGLANHEQYF; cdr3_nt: TGTGCCAGCAGAAGTTTTGGGGGGGGACTAGCGAACCACGAGCAGTACTTC
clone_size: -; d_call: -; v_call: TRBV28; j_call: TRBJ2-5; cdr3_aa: CASSFPGHWEIGETQYF; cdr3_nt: TGTGCCAGCAGTTTTCCGGGACACTGGGAGATAGGAGAGACCCAGTACTTC
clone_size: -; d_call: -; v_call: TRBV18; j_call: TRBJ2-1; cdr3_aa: CASSPLRGNEQFF; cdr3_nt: TGTGCCAGCTCACCCCTGAGGGGGAATGAGCAGTTCTTC
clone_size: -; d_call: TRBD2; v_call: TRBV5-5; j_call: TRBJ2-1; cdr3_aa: CASSFALAGGYEQFF; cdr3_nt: TGTGCCAGCAGCTTTGCGCTAGCGGGGGGGTATGAGCAGTTCTTC
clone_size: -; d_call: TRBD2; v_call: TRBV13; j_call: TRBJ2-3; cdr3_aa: CASSPRTSSTDTQYF; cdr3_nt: TGTGCCAGCAGCCCAAGGACTAGCAGCACAGATACGCAGTATTTT
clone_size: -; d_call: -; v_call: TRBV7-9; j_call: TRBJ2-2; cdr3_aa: CASSHTGTGELFF; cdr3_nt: TGTGCCAGCAGCCACACAGGGACCGGGGAGCTGTTTTTT
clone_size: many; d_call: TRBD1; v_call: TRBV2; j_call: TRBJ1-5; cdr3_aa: CASSVSGGTGHF; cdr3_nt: TGTGCCAGCAGTGTTAGTGGGGGGACAGGGCATTTT
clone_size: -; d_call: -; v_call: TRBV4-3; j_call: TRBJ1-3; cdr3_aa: CASSQDRGSGNTIYF; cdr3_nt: TGCGCCAGCAGCCAAGACAGGGGCTCTGGAAACACCATATATTTT
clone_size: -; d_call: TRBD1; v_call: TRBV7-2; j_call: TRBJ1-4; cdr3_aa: CASSLLGQPFNEKLFF; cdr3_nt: TGTGCCAGCAGCTTATTGGGACAGCCTTTTAATGAAAAACTGTTTTTT
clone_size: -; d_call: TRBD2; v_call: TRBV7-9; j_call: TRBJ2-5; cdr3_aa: CASSLFSGGKETQYF; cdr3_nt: TGTGCCAGCAGCTTATTTAGCGGGGGAAAAGAGACCCAGTACTTC
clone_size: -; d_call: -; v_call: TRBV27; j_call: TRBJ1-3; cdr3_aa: CASSFSGGNTIYF; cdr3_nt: TGTGCCAGCAGTTTCTCAGGGGGAAACACCATATATTTT
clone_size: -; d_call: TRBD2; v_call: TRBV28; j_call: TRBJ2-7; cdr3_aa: CASSFGGESVYEQYF; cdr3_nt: TGTGCCAGCAGTTTCGGGGGGGAGTCGGTCTACGAGCAGTACTTC
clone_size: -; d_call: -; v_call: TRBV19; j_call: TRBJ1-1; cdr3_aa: CASSGYTEAFF; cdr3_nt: TGTGCCAGTAGTGGCTACACTGAAGCTTTCTTT
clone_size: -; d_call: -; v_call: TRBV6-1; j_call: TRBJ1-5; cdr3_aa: CASIGGTNNQPQHF; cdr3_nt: TGTGCCAGCATCGGCGGCACAAACAATCAGCCCCAGCATTTT
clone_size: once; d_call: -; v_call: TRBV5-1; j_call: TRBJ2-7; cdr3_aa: CASSLGAGVDEQYF; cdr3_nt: TGCGCCAGCAGCTTGGGGGCAGGGGTGGACGAGCAGTACTTC
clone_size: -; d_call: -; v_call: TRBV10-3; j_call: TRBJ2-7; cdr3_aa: CAISDLGDEQYF; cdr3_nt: TGTGCCATCAGTGACTTAGGGGACGAGCAGTACTTC
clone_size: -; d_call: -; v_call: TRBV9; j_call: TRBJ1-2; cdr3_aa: CASSVGEGSYGYTF; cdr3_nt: TGTGCCAGCAGCGTCGGAGAGGGAAGCTATGGCTACACCTTC
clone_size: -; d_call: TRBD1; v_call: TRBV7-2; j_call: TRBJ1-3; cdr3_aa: CASSSTGGIGNTIYF; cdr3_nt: TGTGCCAGCAGCTCAACAGGGGGCATTGGAAACACCATATATTTT
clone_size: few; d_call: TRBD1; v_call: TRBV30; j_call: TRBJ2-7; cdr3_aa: CAWRTGTNYEQYF; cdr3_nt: TGTGCCTGGAGGACAGGGACGAACTACGAGCAGTACTTC
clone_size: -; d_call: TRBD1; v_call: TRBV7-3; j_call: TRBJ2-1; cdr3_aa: CASSLGTGGWDEQFF; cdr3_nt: TGTGCCAGCAGCTTAGGGACAGGGGGCTGGGATGAGCAGTTCTTC
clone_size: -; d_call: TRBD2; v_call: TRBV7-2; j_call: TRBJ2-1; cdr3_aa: CASSPTLAGNNEQFF; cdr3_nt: TGTGCCAGCAGCCCAACGCTAGCGGGCAACAATGAGCAGTTCTTC
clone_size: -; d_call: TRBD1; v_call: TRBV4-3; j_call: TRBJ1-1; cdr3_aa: CASSPDRGTEAFF; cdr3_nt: TGCGCCAGCAGCCCGGACAGGGGCACTGAAGCTTTCTTT